Below are 15 T cell receptor beta chains sequenced from a single sample in a study of control samples from healthy donors and cancer patients (dated by TCRdb to the early 2020s). The library was prepared using the immunoSEQ multiplex PCR assay. TCRdb took this table from immuneACCESS and kept in-frame rearrangements with V and J called. Such tables lack part of the clones; where checked against another copy, unresolved V genes explain under half of the gap, and the rest is unexplained. This sample is represented by about 44,000 clones; around 87% of them were singletons. Roughly 10% of the sample is held by the ten biggest clonotypes. The sample taken for sequencing was PBMCs. These receptors were collected from a woman aged 55-69 years with lung cancer.

The chain uses TRBV7-9 and TRBJ2-1; D is ambiguous. The CDR3 sequence is 14 residues long. CDR1 is SEHNR, CDR2 FQNEAQ, per germline (reference sequence). The V end was cut by 5 bases, the J end by 0 bases, with 8 bases between. The CDR3 DNA reads TGTGCCAGCAGCCAGTGGACCTCCTACAATGAGCAGTTCTTC. Protein product: CASSQWTSYNEQFF.

The rearrangement joins TRBV19 to TRBJ1-3, with D hard to call. This CDR3 region has 13 residues. Germline-derived CDR1 and CDR2 are LNHDA and SQIVND (reference sequence). The V and J ends lost 3 bases and 3 bases respectively, with 6 bases between them. The CDR3 loop is CASSIWLGNTIYF. DNA for the CDR3: TGTGCCAGTAGTATTTGGCTTGGAAACACCATATATTTT.

The rearrangement links TRBV5-1 to TRBJ2-2, with 13 bases identical to TRBD2. This CDR3 contains 18 residues. The germline V gene has CDR1 SGHRS and CDR2 YFSETQ. The V gene end was trimmed by 0 bases and the J gene end by 1 base; junction bases not matched to a gene: 3. In nucleotides, the CDR3 is TGCGCCAGCAGCTTGGGACTAGCGGGAGGAGGGAACACCGGGGAGCTGTTTTTT. This encodes CASSLGLAGGGNTGELFF.

The chain employs TRBV7-6 and TRBJ2-2; TRBD2 matches 10 bases. This CDR3 comprises 19 residues. V was clipped by 0 bases and J by 5 bases; unmatched bases: 12. Germline lookup yields CDR1 SGHVS and CDR2 FNYEAQ. For the CDR3, the DNA is TGTGCCAGCAGCTTAGCTTATGGAGGACTAGCGGAAGGTACCGGGGAGCTGTTTTTT. This codes for CASSLAYGGLAEGTGELFF. The full variable domain, with the rest looked up from reference TRBV7-6 and TRBJ2-2, is GAGVSQSPRYKVTKRGQDVALRCDPISGHVSLYWYRQALGQGPEFLTYFNYEAQQDKSGLPNDRFSAERPEGSISTLTIQRTEQRDSAMYRCASSLAYGGLAEGTGELFFGEGSRLTVL.

The chain uses TRBV28 and TRBJ2-7; 10 bases map to TRBD2. J lost 3 bases, V lost 4 bases, and 18 bases had no gene match. The CDR3 has 19 residues. Germline CDR1 and CDR2: MDHEN and SYDVKM. CDR3 DNA: TGTGCCAGCAGTTCGACGACTATAATAGCGGGAGGATCGCTCTACGAGCAGTACTTC. Amino acid sequence: CASSSTTIIAGGSLYEQYF.

The gene calls are TRBV7-6 and TRBJ2-7; 14 bases line up with TRBD2. The junction had 5 bases not matched to a gene; V was cut back by 1 base and J by 3 bases. The CDR3 is made up of 17 amino acids. CDR1 SGHVS and CDR2 FNYEAQ come from the germline V gene. CDR3 sequence (DNA): TGTGCCAGCAGCTTAGGGCCGGGACTAGCGGGAGTCTACGAGCAGTACTTC. This encodes CASSLGPGLAGVYEQYF.

The chain joins TRBV28 to TRBJ1-5; D remains ambiguous. The CDR3 sequence is 11 residues long. Looked up from germline, CDR1 is MDHEN and CDR2 is SYDVKM. The germline V and J ends were trimmed by 6 bases and 11 bases, with 11 bases remaining between them. The CDR3 nucleotides read TGTGCCAGCAGCTCCTCGGTGGCCCAGCATTTT. Residues: CASSSSVAQHF.

This clone occurred once. The gene calls are TRBV3-1 (or the pseudogene TRBV3-2) and TRBJ2-1, with 10 positions matching TRBD2. The CDR3 is 15 residues long. J gave up 7 bases and V 3 bases, and 6 bases lay outside the gene matches. Germline V gene sequence: CDR1 LGHDT, CDR2 YNNKEL (reference sequence). CDR3 residues: CASSQLAGASNEQFF. The CDR3 coding sequence is TGTGCCAGCAGCCAGCTAGCGGGAGCCTCTAATGAGCAGTTCTTC.

The gene calls are TRBV19 and TRBJ1-2; D might be TRBD1 (6 bases). Trimming stripped 2 bases from V and 2 bases from J, with 12 bases between. The CDR3 covers 15 residues. Germline V gene sequence: CDR1 LNHDA, CDR2 SQIVND (reference sequence). The CDR3 sequence: CASSIRRGKNYGYTF. The CDR3 region has the DNA TGTGCCAGTAGTATAAGGAGGGGGAAGAACTATGGCTACACCTTC.

The rearrangement links TRBV9 to TRBJ1-6; D uncertain. The CDR3 extends over 12 amino acids. Germline CDR1 SGDLS, CDR2 YYNGEE. Trimming took off 6 bases at V and 7 bases at J, with 8 bases between the two ends. The CDR3, as DNA: TGTGCCAGCATAACGGTGAATTCACCCCTCCACTTT. This gives the protein CASITVNSPLHF.

V and J are TRBV11-1 and TRBJ1-2; D gene ambiguous. Trimming took 2 bases from V and 6 from J, leaving 7 bases between them. The CDR3 is 12 residues long. The germline CDR1 and CDR2 sequences are SGHAT and FQDESV (reference sequence). CDR3 in amino acids: CASSLRWDGYTF. Written as DNA, the CDR3 is TGTGCCAGCAGCTTACGTTGGGATGGCTACACCTTC.

The rearrangement joins TRBV12-3 or TRBV12-4 to TRBJ2-5; D may correspond to TRBD1 or TRBD2 (5 bases each). Deletions cut 3 bases from V and 4 bases from J, with 9 bases between. There are 13 residues in the CDR3. The CDR3 DNA reads TGTGCCAGCAGTTTTGGGGGACCAGAGACCCAGTACTTC. This gives the protein CASSFGGPETQYF.

The genes are TRBV10-2 and TRBJ2-3; D is ambiguous. Trimming stripped 0 bases from V and 2 bases from J, with 6 bases between. CDR1 and CDR2 from the germline V gene are WSHSY and SAAADI. The CDR3 is 14 residues long. This CDR3 is CASSESSHTDTQYF. The DNA for the CDR3 is TGCGCCAGCAGTGAGTCGAGCCACACAGATACGCAGTATTTT.

The rearrangement uses TRBV7-2 and TRBJ1-1; D may be TRBD1 (6 bases). The CDR3 consists of 16 residues. Germline V gene sequence: CDR1 SGHTA, CDR2 FQGNSA. V was shortened by 1 base and J by 4 bases, with 16 bases between the two germline ends. The CDR3 sequence: CASSLGSGGLGTEAFF. DNA for the CDR3: TGTGCCAGCAGCTTAGGTAGCGGGGGGCTAGGCACTGAAGCTTTCTTT.

The chain couples TRBV30 to TRBJ1-1; D perhaps matches TRBD1 (6 bases). Germline CDR1 and CDR2: GTSNPN and SVGIG (reference sequence). CDR3 length: 12 amino acids. Trimming removed 4 bases from V and 3 bases from J, with 9 bases in between. In DNA, the CDR3 is TGTGCCTGGAATGGGGGGCACACTGAAGCTTTCTTT. Translated, it gives CAWNGGHTEAFF.